Below are 9 T cell receptor delta chains sequenced from a single sample in a study of gamma-delta T cells after stem cell transplantation. TCRdb re-called clones from the RT-PCR reads via CATT. This sample yields 2,500 or so delta-chain clones, of which about a fifth are seen a single time; almost 25% belongs to the top ten. The sequenced sample consisted of gamma-delta T cells. The receptor set was obtained from a human donor. It is not recorded whose cells these are; they may come from a transplant donor.

This clone showed up just a few times. A much larger clone differs from this one at a single base, so this may be a read error. The rearrangement links TRDV2 to TRDJ3; D is perhaps TRDD2 or TRDD3 (9 bases each). V was shortened by 3 bases and J by 0 bases, with 41 bases between the two germline ends. In germline, CDR1 is GEAIGNYY, CDR2 EKD. There are 27 residues in the CDR3. CDR3 in DNA: TGTGCCTGTGACCCCTTCCTACGCGGTCCGTACCGGGGGATACTTCCCTATAGCTCCTGGGACACCCGACAGATGTTTTTC. Its protein is CACDPFLRGPYRGILPYSSWDTRQMFF.

This clone was detected only a few times. A much larger clone differs by one base, so this may be a read error. V is TRDV1 and J is TRDJ1; 8 nucleotides align to TRDD3. V dropped 2 bases and J dropped 0; count of bases not matched to a gene: 8. This CDR3 has 17 residues. Germline V gene data show CDR1 as TSWWSYY and CDR2 as QGS. CDR3 amino acids: CALGENILGVYTDKLIF. Here the CDR3 DNA reads TGTGCTCTTGGGGAAAACATACTGGGGGTCTACACCGATAAACTCATCTTT.

This clone is medium-sized in the sample. J is TRDJ1 and V is TRDV1; D call uncertain. The germline V gene has CDR1 TSWWSYY and CDR2 QGS. The CDR3 is 15 residues long. V lost 9 bases and J 0 bases, leaving 17 bases between the germline ends. For the CDR3, the DNA is TGTGCTCTCGTTTTCCCGAGTACCTACACCGATAAACTCATCTTT. It yields the protein CALVFPSTYTDKLIF.

This clone was observed a handful of times. V gene TRDV1 combines with J gene TRDJ1; 9 bases fit TRDD3. Germline V lookup: CDR1 TSWWSYY, CDR2 QGS. CDR3 length equals 17 residues. V trimming: 0 bases; J trimming: 0 bases; junction bases outside the gene matches: 5. This CDR3 is CALGELYPGGYTDKLIF. Here the CDR3 DNA reads TGTGCTCTTGGGGAACTTTACCCTGGGGGATACACCGATAAACTCATCTTT.

This clone is termed medium-sized. Other DNA variants within this sample encode the same CDR3. This chain connects TRDV2 to TRDJ2; 12 bases fit TRDD3. The CDR3 covers 20 residues. Per the germline V gene, CDR1 is GEAIGNYY and CDR2 is EKD. The junction had 13 bases not matched to a gene; V was cut back by 3 bases and J by 0 bases. The CDR3 nucleotides are TGTGCCTGTGACCCTATCCTGGGGGATACGCTGGGAGCTTTGACAGCACAACTCTTCTTT. This codes for CACDPILGDTLGALTAQLFF.

Concerning this clone itself: Other nucleotide sequences from this sample produce the same CDR3. The chain carries TRDV2 and TRDJ1; 13 bases are a match to TRDD3. The ends lost 1 base at V and 0 bases at J; junction bases unmatched: 22. Per the germline V gene, CDR1 is GEAIGNYY and CDR2 is EKD. The CDR3 length is 23 residues. The CDR3 nucleotides are TGTGCCTGTGACACGTTCACTCTTCCCTTATACTGGGGGATACGCGTGTACACCGATAAACTCATCTTT. It translates to CACDTFTLPLYWGIRVYTDKLIF.

Relative to its sample, this clone is hyperexpanded. Other nucleotide sequences in the sample specify the same CDR3. This rearrangement joins TRDV1 to TRDJ2; D is possibly TRDD2 (5 bases). The germline V gene has CDR1 TSWWSYY and CDR2 QGS. The CDR3 runs 14 residues. Trimming removed 4 bases at V and 10 bases at J, with 16 bases between. The CDR3, as DNA: TGTGCTCTTGGGGCATCACTTCCCCGCGGACAACTCTTCTTT. This encodes CALGASLPRGQLFF.

This clone is termed large. The sample carries other DNA sequences with the same CDR3. The chain uses TRDV1 and TRDJ1, with D possibly matching TRDD3 (10 bases). This CDR3 comprises 25 residues. Trimming removed 3 bases from V and 0 bases from J, with 41 bases in between. Looked up from germline, CDR1 is TSWWSYY and CDR2 is QGS. Here the CDR3 DNA reads TGTGCTCTTGGGGACCTCGGACCTTCCTACCGGGGGATACGCTACCGCAACCAGTACACCGATAAACTCATCTTT. It encodes CALGDLGPSYRGIRYRNQYTDKLIF.

This clone has a handful of counts. The chain couples TRDV1 to TRDJ1; 9 bases match TRDD3. V trimming: 1 base; J trimming: 3 bases; junction bases outside the gene matches: 9. Germline lookup yields CDR1 TSWWSYY and CDR2 QGS. CDR3 length equals 17 residues. The CDR3 region has the DNA TGTGCTCTTGGGGAACCCGGGGGATACCGAGGATCCGATAAACTCATCTTT. As protein: CALGEPGGYRGSDKLIF.